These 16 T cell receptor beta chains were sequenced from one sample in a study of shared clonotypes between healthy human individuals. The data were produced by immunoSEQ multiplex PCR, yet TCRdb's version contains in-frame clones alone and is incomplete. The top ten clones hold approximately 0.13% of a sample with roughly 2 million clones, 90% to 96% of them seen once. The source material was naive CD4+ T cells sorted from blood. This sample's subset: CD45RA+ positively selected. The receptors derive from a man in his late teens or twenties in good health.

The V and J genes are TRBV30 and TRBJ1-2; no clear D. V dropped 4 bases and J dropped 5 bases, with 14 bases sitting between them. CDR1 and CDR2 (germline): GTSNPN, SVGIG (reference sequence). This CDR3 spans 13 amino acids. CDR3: CAWKADRVYGYTF. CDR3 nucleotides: TGTGCCTGGAAGGCAGACCGAGTTTATGGCTACACCTTC. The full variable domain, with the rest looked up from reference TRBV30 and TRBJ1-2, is SQTIHQWPATLVQPVGSPLSLECTVEGTSNPNLYWYRQAAGRGLQLLFYSVGIGQISSEVPQNLSASRPQDRQFILSSKKLLLSDSGFYLCAWKADRVYGYTFGSGTRLTVV.

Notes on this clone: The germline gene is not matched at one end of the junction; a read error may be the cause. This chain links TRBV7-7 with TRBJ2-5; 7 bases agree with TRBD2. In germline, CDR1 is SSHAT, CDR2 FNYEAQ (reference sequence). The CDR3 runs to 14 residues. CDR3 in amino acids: CASSYGLGRETQYF. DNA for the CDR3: TGTGCTAGCAGTTATGGACTAGGCCGGGAAACCCAGTACTTC.

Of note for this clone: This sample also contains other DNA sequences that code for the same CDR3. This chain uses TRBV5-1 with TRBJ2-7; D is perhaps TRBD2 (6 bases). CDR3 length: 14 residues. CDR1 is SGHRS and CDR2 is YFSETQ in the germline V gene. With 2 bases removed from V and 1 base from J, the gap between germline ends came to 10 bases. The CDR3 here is CASSLPSGSYEQYF. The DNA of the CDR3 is TGCGCCAGCAGCTTACCAAGCGGGTCCTACGAGCAGTACTTC.

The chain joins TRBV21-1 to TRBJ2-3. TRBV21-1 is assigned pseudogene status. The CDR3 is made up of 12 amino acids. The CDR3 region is CEEHLMPDTQYF. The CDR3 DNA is TGTGAGGAACACCTGATGCCAGATACGCAGTATTTT.

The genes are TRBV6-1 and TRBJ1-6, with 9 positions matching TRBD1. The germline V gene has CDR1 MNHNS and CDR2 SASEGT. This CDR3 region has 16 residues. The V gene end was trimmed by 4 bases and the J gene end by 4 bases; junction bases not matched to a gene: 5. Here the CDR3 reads CASSGGDREYNSPLHF. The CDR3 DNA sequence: TGTGCCAGCAGTGGGGGGGACAGGGAATATAATTCACCCCTCCACTTT.

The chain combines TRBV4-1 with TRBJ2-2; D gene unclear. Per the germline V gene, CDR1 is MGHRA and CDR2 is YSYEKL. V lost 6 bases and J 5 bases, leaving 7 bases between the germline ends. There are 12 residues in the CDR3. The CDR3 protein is CASRVDTGELFF. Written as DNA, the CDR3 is TGCGCCAGCAGAGTCGATACCGGGGAGCTGTTTTTT.

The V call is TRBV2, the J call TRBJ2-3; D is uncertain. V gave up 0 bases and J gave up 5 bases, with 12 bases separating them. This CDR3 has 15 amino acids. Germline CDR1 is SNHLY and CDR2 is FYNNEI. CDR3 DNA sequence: TGTGCCAGCAGTGAAGCGCAGCGTCCGGAAGATACGCAGTATTTT. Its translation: CASSEAQRPEDTQYF. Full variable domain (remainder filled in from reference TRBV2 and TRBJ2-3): EPEVTQTPSHQVTQMGQEVILRCVPISNHLYFYWYRQILGQKVEFLVSFYNNEISEKSEIFDDQFSVERPDGSNFTLKIRSTKLEDSAMYFCASSEAQRPEDTQYFGPGTRLTVL.

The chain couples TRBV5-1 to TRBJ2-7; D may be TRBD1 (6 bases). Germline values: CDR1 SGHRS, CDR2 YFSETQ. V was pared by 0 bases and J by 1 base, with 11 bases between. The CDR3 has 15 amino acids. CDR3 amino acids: CASSLVQGPSYEQYF. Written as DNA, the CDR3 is TGCGCCAGCAGCTTGGTTCAGGGGCCGTCCTACGAGCAGTACTTC.

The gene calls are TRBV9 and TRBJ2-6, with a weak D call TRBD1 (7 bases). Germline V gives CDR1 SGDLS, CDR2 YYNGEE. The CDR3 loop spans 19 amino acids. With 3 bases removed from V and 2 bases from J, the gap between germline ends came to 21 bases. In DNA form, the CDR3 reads TGTGCCAGCAGCGAGGCCCAGGGGGGTTTGGGGCCTGGGGCCAACGTCCTGACTTTC. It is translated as CASSEAQGGLGPGANVLTF.

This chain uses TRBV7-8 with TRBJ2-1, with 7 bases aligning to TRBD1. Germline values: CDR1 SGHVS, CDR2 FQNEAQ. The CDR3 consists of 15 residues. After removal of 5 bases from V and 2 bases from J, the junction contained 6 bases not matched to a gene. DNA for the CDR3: TGTGCCAGCAGCCCCCGGGACAGTCCCTACAATGAGCAGTTCTTC. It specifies CASSPRDSPYNEQFF.

In nucleotides, the CDR3 is TGTGCCAGCTCAGATTTAGGGTCTGGGAATTCACCCCTCCACTTT. Its protein is CASSDLGSGNSPLHF. V usage is TRBV18 and J usage is TRBJ1-6; D is uncertain. The length of the CDR3 is 15 residues. Germline lookup yields CDR1 KGHSH and CDR2 LQKENI. Trimming removed 5 bases at V and 7 bases at J, with 15 bases between.

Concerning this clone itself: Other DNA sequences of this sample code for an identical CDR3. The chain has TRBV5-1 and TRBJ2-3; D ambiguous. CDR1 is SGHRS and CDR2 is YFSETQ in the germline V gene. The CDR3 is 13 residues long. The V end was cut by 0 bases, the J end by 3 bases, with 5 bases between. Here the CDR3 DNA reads TGCGCCAGCAGCTTGGGCAGTACAGATACGCAGTATTTT. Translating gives CASSLGSTDTQYF. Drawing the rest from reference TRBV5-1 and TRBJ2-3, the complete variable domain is KAGVTQTPRYLIKTRGQQVTLSCSPISGHRSVSWYQQTPGQGLQFLFEYFSETQRNKGNFPGRFSGRQFSNSRSEMNVSTLELGDSALYLCASSLGSTDTQYFGPGTRLTVL.

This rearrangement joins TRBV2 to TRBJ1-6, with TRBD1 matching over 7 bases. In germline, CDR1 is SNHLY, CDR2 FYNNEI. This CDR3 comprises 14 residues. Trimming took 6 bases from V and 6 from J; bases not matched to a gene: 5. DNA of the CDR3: TGTGCCAGCAGATTCGGGACAGCTAATTCACCCCTCCACTTT. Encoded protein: CASRFGTANSPLHF. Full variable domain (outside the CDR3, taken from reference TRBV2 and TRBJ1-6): EPEVTQTPSHQVTQMGQEVILRCVPISNHLYFYWYRQILGQKVEFLVSFYNNEISEKSEIFDDQFSVERPDGSNFTLKIRSTKLEDSAMYFCASRFGTANSPLHFGNGTRLTVT.

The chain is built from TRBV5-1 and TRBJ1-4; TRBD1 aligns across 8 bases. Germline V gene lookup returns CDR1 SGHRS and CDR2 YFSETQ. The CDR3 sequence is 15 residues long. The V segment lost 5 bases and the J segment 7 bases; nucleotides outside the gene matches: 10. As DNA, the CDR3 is TGCGCCAGCAGGACAGGGGTTTTAAAAGGTGAAAAACTGTTTTTT. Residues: CASRTGVLKGEKLFF.

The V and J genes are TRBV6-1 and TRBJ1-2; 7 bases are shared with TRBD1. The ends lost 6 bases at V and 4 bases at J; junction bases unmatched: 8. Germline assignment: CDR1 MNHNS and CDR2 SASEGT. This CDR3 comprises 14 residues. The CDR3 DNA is TGTGCCAGCAGCCTTGACAGGGAGATCTATGGCTACACCTTC. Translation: CASSLDREIYGYTF.

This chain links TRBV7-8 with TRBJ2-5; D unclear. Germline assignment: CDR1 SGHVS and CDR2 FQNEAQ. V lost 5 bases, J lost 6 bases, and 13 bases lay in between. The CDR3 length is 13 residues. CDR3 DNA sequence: TGTGCCAGCAGCGGCCCTAGTTCACAGACCCAGTACTTC. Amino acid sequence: CASSGPSSQTQYF.